The 18 T cell receptor beta chains listed next were all sequenced from one sample in a study of T cells in Graves' hyperthyroidism and ophthalmopathy. TCR beta CDR3 region amplification was performed from RNA transcripts. TCR CDR3 regions were first amplified by RT-PCR with HTBI primers. TCRdb passed the multiplex PCR reads through MiXCR, listing each CDR3 protein once. The sample has some 300,000 distinct CDR3 sequences; less than 15% are singletons. What was sequenced was blood. These receptors all stem from a woman younger than 45 with Graves' hyperthyroidism that later progressed to Graves' ophthalmopathy.

This clonotype appeared a few times. The gene calls are TRBV6-1 and TRBJ1-1; maybe TRBD1 (5 bases). Germline V gene lookup returns CDR1 MNHNS and CDR2 SASEGT. The V end lost 4 bases, the J end lost 7 bases, and 16 bases lay between the germline ends. This CDR3 region has 14 residues. In DNA, the CDR3 is TGTGCCAGCAGTGCGAGGGGAGGGGCTAATGAAGCTTTCTTT. This sequence encodes CASSARGGANEAFF.

This clonotype was detected many times. The chain's CDR3 is CASSPGEGANGYTF. CDR3 nucleotides: TGTGCCAGCAGCCCCGGGGAGGGGGCGAATGGCTACACCTTC. V is TRBV11-2 and J is TRBJ1-2, with TRBD1 matching over 7 bases. Germline V lookup: CDR1 SGHAT, CDR2 FQNNGV. CDR3 length: 14 residues. V trimming: 5 bases; J trimming: 6 bases; junction bases outside the gene matches: 9.

This clonotype appeared many times. The gene calls are TRBV27 and TRBJ1-2; 8 bases match TRBD1. This CDR3 is built from 14 residues. Trimming at V came to 6 bases and at J to 4 bases, leaving 7 bases not matched to a gene. Germline CDR1 MNHEY, CDR2 SMNVEV (reference sequence). The CDR3 DNA is TGTGCCAGCAGGCGACAGGGGCCGGGCTATGGCTACACCTTC. Translation: CASRRQGPGYGYTF.

This clonotype was seen ten or more times. The chain employs TRBV15 and TRBJ1-5, with D possibly matching TRBD1 (5 bases). Between the trimmed V and J ends, which lost 5 bases and 2 bases, there was a span of 13 bases. This CDR3 has 15 amino acids. Germline V gene lookup returns CDR1 LNHNV and CDR2 YYDKDF (reference sequence). This CDR3 reads CATSPNGGGNQPQHF. CDR3 nucleotide sequence: TGTGCCACCAGCCCTAATGGGGGGGGCAATCAGCCCCAGCATTTT.

This chain uses TRBV20-1 with TRBJ2-7; no clear D gene. Germline CDR1 reads DFQATT; CDR2 reads SNEGSKA (reference sequence). V lost 0 bases and J 0 bases, leaving 15 bases between the germline ends. The CDR3 length is 16 residues. DNA of the CDR3: TGCAGTGCTAGAGATAGTAAAGGACCCAGCTCCTACGAGCAGTACTTC. Translation: CSARDSKGPSSYEQYF.

CDR3 sequence (DNA): TGCGCCAGCAGCGTCGGGGGGGGGTCCTACGAGCAGTACTTC. Protein: CASSVGGGSYEQYF. The V call is TRBV5-1, the J call TRBJ2-7; 8 bases match TRBD2. The V gene's germline CDR1 is SGHRS and CDR2 YFSETQ. V lost 4 bases, J lost 1 base, and 4 bases stayed unmatched. The CDR3 contains 14 residues.

This clonotype was seen repeatedly, ten times or more. V and J are TRBV5-4 and TRBJ2-7, with a weak D call TRBD1 (6 bases). Germline assignment: CDR1 SGHNT and CDR2 YYREEE (reference sequence). The CDR3 spans 13 residues. V lost 3 bases and J lost 1, with 8 bases in between. CDR3 loop: CASSSGQSYEQYF. As DNA, the CDR3 is TGTGCCAGCAGCTCCGGACAGTCCTACGAGCAGTACTTC.

This clonotype occurred many times. This chain connects TRBV19 to TRBJ1-5; TRBD1 matches at 9 bases. There are 18 residues in the CDR3. With 3 bases clipped from V and 5 bases from J, the junction kept 14 bases outside the gene matches. Germline V CDR1 and CDR2: LNHDA, SQIVND (reference sequence). CDR3 nucleotides: TGTGCCAGTAGTATCCGATTAAGGACAGGGGATAGGGATCAGCCCCAGCATTTT. Its protein is CASSIRLRTGDRDQPQHF.

The chain employs TRBV28 and TRBJ2-1; 14 bases fit TRBD2. The CDR3 consists of 15 residues. With 8 bases clipped from V and 5 bases from J, the junction kept 5 bases outside the gene matches. Germline V gene lookup returns CDR1 MDHEN and CDR2 SYDVKM. Here the CDR3 reads CASRRLAGGDNEQFF. In DNA form, the CDR3 reads TGTGCCAGCCGAAGACTAGCGGGAGGGGACAATGAGCAGTTCTTC.

This clonotype was seen repeatedly, ten times or more. The rearrangement joins TRBV18 to TRBJ2-3; TRBD2 aligns across 12 bases. The CDR3 spans 15 residues. Losses at the gene ends were 1 base for V and 5 bases for J; bases not matched to a gene: 1. The V gene's germline CDR1 is KGHSH and CDR2 LQKENI. The CDR3 loop reads CASSPQTSGRDTQYF. The CDR3 DNA reads TGTGCCAGCTCACCACAGACTAGCGGGAGAGATACGCAGTATTTT.

This clonotype came up many times. This sequence joins TRBV9 and TRBJ2-7, with a weak D call TRBD1 (6 bases). Germline V gene sequence: CDR1 SGDLS, CDR2 YYNGEE. There are 14 residues in the CDR3. V dropped 0 bases and J dropped 3 bases, with 10 bases sitting between them. The CDR3 DNA follows: TGTGCCAGCAGCGTAGGACAGGAACACTACGAGCAGTACTTC. Translating gives CASSVGQEHYEQYF.

This sequence joins TRBV2 and TRBJ2-4; D remains ambiguous. The V gene's germline CDR1 is SNHLY and CDR2 FYNNEI. Trimming left V 7 bases short and J 8 bases short, with 21 bases between. The CDR3 consists of 15 residues. DNA of the CDR3: TGTGCCAGCACACCGGACGACCTGGCTATAGACATTCAGTACTTC. Protein sequence: CASTPDDLAIDIQYF.

This clonotype has at least ten counts. The chain carries TRBV20-1 and TRBJ1-5; the match to TRBD1 covers 8 bases. The CDR3 extends over 16 amino acids. V shed 0 bases and J 0 bases; nucleotides not matched to a gene: 4. Germline V lookup: CDR1 DFQATT, CDR2 SNEGSKA (reference sequence). The CDR3 spells CSARETGAISNQPQHF. The CDR3 bases are TGCAGTGCTAGAGAGACAGGGGCAATTAGCAATCAGCCCCAGCATTTT.

This clonotype has a count of ten or more. This rearrangement joins TRBV6-2 or TRBV6-3 to TRBJ1-5; a weak D match, TRBD1 (5 bases). The CDR3 is made up of 14 amino acids. In germline, CDR1 is MNHEY, CDR2 SVGEGT. Trimming cost V 6 bases and J 5 bases, with 14 bases left between them. As DNA, the CDR3 is TGTGCCAGCAGGGGTTATGGGGGATATCAGCCCCAGCATTTT. It is translated as CASRGYGGYQPQHF.

This clonotype came up many times. The V gene is TRBV12-3 or TRBV12-4, the J gene TRBJ1-5, with 7 bases fitting TRBD1. CDR3 length equals 17 residues. V trimming: 3 bases; J trimming: 0 bases; junction bases outside the gene matches: 8. The CDR3 protein is CASSFRGIWYSNQPQHF. DNA for the CDR3: TGTGCCAGCAGTTTCAGGGGGATTTGGTATAGCAATCAGCCCCAGCATTTT.

This clonotype was recorded at least ten times. CDR3 DNA: TGTGCCAGCAGTTTATTTGAGGGGTTCACAGATACGCAGTATTTT. Its protein is CASSLFEGFTDTQYF. V gene TRBV12-3 or TRBV12-4 combines with J gene TRBJ2-3, with D perhaps matching TRBD1 or TRBD2 (5 bases each). The CDR3 runs 15 residues. V lost 2 bases to trimming and J lost 2 bases, with 11 bases between them.

This clonotype came up many times. The chain couples TRBV3-1 to TRBJ2-3; D could derive from TRBD1 or TRBD2 (5 bases each). The CDR3 has 13 residues. CDR1 LGHDT and CDR2 YNNKEL come from the germline V gene (reference sequence). Trimming pared 4 bases from V and 11 bases from J, leaving 16 bases between. The CDR3 loop is CASSLGHPGEQYF. DNA of the CDR3: TGTGCCAGCAGCCTAGGACACCCCGGGGAGCAGTATTTT.

This clonotype was recorded many times. An end of the junction does not agree with germline; a read error may underlie this. The rearrangement links TRBV7-7 to TRBJ2-3, with D possibly called TRBD1 or TRBD2 (5 bases each). The CDR3 runs to 16 residues. Per germline, CDR1 SSHAT and CDR2 FNYEAQ (reference sequence). The CDR3 nucleotides are TGTGCTAGCAGCTTAGGAGGCGGACACCTGGGAGATACGCAGTATTTT. Residues: CASSLGGGHLGDTQYF.